Below are 11 T cell receptor beta chains sequenced from a single sample in a study of blood T cells in healthy people across ages. The second PCR ran roughly 6 to 11 cycles with a sample-barcoded 5' primer and J-beta primers. TCRdb re-called the 5' RACE reads through MiXCR, storing one row per CDR3 protein. The sample records some 1.5 million distinct CDR3 sequences, about 42% being singletons. Input material: blood. Receptors were obtained from a woman aged 18-29 years in good health.

This chain links TRBV12-3 or TRBV12-4 with TRBJ1-2; the D gene is possibly TRBD1 (6 bases). Trimming took 4 bases from V and 0 from J, leaving 12 bases between them. The CDR3 runs 15 residues. The CDR3 reads CASSSGQRSNYGYTF. The CDR3 coding sequence is TGTGCCAGCAGTTCAGGACAGAGATCTAACTATGGCTACACCTTC.

This clonotype appeared a few times. V and J are TRBV20-1 and TRBJ1-5; D gene unclear. The length of the CDR3 is 12 residues. The germline CDR1 and CDR2 sequences are DFQATT and SNEGSKA (reference sequence). The V gene lost 7 bases and the J gene lost 3 bases, with 10 bases spanning the gap. CDR3 in DNA: TGCAGTGTTCGGACTACCAATCAGCCCCAGCATTTT. It translates to CSVRTTNQPQHF.

This clonotype was seen only a few times. This chain joins TRBV12-5 and TRBJ2-5; 12 bases are a match to TRBD2. CDR1 is LGHNT and CDR2 is FRNRAP in the germline V gene. V lost 5 bases and J lost 5; bases outside the gene matches: 9. The CDR3 is 16 residues long. The CDR3 loop reads CASGPGLAGYGETQYF. The CDR3 DNA sequence: TGTGCTAGTGGTCCCGGACTAGCGGGGTATGGCGAGACCCAGTACTTC.

The V gene is TRBV20-1, the J gene TRBJ2-3; 8 positions match TRBD2. Germline V lookup: CDR1 DFQATT, CDR2 SNEGSKA (reference sequence). The CDR3 contains 15 residues. The CDR3 sequence is CSQLRPAGGTDTQYF. The CDR3 nucleotides are TGCAGCCAACTCCGGCCAGCGGGAGGCACAGATACGCAGTATTTT.

This clonotype was detected ten times or more. J is TRBJ2-7 and V is TRBV7-2, with D perhaps being TRBD1 or TRBD2 (6 bases each). CDR1 is SGHTA, CDR2 FQGNSA, per germline. Between the trimmed V and J ends, which lost 9 bases and 1 base, there was a span of 19 bases. CDR3 length: 15 amino acids. The CDR3 region has the DNA TGTGCCAGTCAGGAGGGGGGACCCTCATCCTACGAGCAGTACTTC. This gives the protein CASQEGGPSSYEQYF.

The V call is TRBV30, the J call TRBJ1-2, with 8 bases matching TRBD1. V trimming: 4 bases; J trimming: 4 bases; junction bases outside the gene matches: 5. The CDR3 totals 13 residues. The V gene's germline CDR1 is GTSNPN and CDR2 SVGIG (reference sequence). In DNA, the CDR3 is TGTGCCTGGACCCCAGGGACAGGCTATGGCTACACCTTC. Protein: CAWTPGTGYGYTF.

The chain combines TRBV14 with TRBJ2-7, with 8 bases that match TRBD1. The end of the DNA is better explained by TRBJ2-5, so the J call may be wrong. In germline, CDR1 is SGHDN, CDR2 FVKESK. This CDR3 is 14 amino acids long. CDR3 residues: CASSRQGNRETQYF. CDR3 in DNA: TGTGCCAGCAGCCGACAGGGGAATAGAGAGACCCAGTACTTC.

J is TRBJ2-4 and V is TRBV28, with TRBD2 matching over 9 bases. Trimming at V came to 5 bases and at J to 7 bases, leaving 6 bases not matched to a gene. The CDR3 is 14 amino acids. Germline lookup yields CDR1 MDHEN and CDR2 SYDVKM. The CDR3 protein is CASSPLAGANIQYF. CDR3 bases: TGTGCCAGCAGTCCGTTAGCGGGAGCGAACATTCAGTACTTC.

Only a few counts were recorded for this clonotype. The J gene is TRBJ2-3, the V gene TRBV5-1; TRBD2 matches 7 bases. CDR1 SGHRS and CDR2 YFSETQ come from the germline V gene. This CDR3 contains 15 residues. The trim removed 4 bases at V and 7 bases at J, leaving 12 bases unmatched. CDR3 sequence reads: CASSPSGGSRNTQYF. CDR3 DNA sequence: TGCGCCAGCAGCCCCTCCGGGGGGAGCAGGAATACGCAGTATTTT.

The chain couples TRBV4-1 to TRBJ1-2; no definite D call. Trimming removed 0 bases at V and 4 bases at J, with 9 bases between. Germline V gene lookup returns CDR1 MGHRA and CDR2 YSYEKL. The CDR3 spans 14 residues. In DNA, the CDR3 is TGCGCCAGCAGCCAAGATGGGCTGATCTATGGCTACACCTTC. This codes for CASSQDGLIYGYTF.

The chain couples TRBV7-2 to TRBJ2-3; D call uncertain. V shed 5 bases and J shed 4 bases, with 10 bases lying between them. CDR3 length: 13 amino acids. CDR1 is SGHTA, CDR2 FQGNSA, per germline. CDR3 in DNA: TGTGCCAGCAGCCGAACTTGGGCAGATACGCAGTATTTT. It encodes CASSRTWADTQYF.